Below are 32 T cell receptor beta chains sequenced from a single sample in a study of blood T cell repertoires in COVID-19. Only in-frame clones appear in the TCRdb table, and some are missing; sequencing was by immunoSEQ multiplex PCR. The table includes approximately 210,000 clones, around nine tenths detected once. The specimen was PBMCs or T cells enriched from blood (not recorded which). All receptors come from a man aged 30-40 years in a cohort exposed to, infected with or recovered from COVID-19 (not recorded which).

CDR3 loop: CARSAGGLAAKSSYNEQFF. Here the CDR3 DNA reads TGTGCCAGAAGCGCCGGGGGACTAGCGGCCAAGAGCTCCTACAATGAGCAGTTCTTC. J is TRBJ2-1 and V is TRBV5-3, with 11 bases fitting TRBD2. Being an ORF, TRBV5-3 has a function that is uncertain. Trimming removed 4 bases from V and 0 bases from J; junction bases left unmatched: 12. CDR3 length equals 19 residues.

V is TRBV7-3 and J is TRBJ2-5; D might be TRBD2 (6 bases). V was trimmed by 6 bases and J by 5 bases, leaving 13 bases between them. This CDR3 is built from 13 residues. Per the germline V gene, CDR1 is SGHTA and CDR2 is FQGTGA. The CDR3, as DNA: TGTGCCAGCAGTCCAGGCGGAGGGGAGACCCAGTACTTC. Translated: CASSPGGGETQYF.

The CDR3 protein is CASSQSFTETNEKLFF. The DNA for the CDR3 is TGTGCCAGCAGCCAATCGTTCACAGAAACTAATGAAAAACTGTTTTTT. This sequence joins TRBV16 and TRBJ1-4; D not certain. CDR1 is KGHSY and CDR2 is FQNENV in the germline V gene. The CDR3 length is 16 residues. The germline V and J ends were trimmed by 0 bases and 1 base, with 9 bases remaining between them.

This sequence joins TRBV19 and TRBJ2-1; the D gene is possibly TRBD2 (5 bases). Germline assignment: CDR1 LNHDA and CDR2 SQIVND (reference sequence). The CDR3 has 13 residues. V was clipped by 4 bases and J by 6 bases, with 10 bases between them. CDR3 in DNA: TGTGCCAGTAGTACGGGGAGCGTCAATGAGCAGTTCTTC. Translated: CASSTGSVNEQFF.

As DNA, the CDR3 is TGTGCCACCTTCGCGGGACGTACAAACAATGAGCAGTTCTTC. It is translated as CATFAGRTNNEQFF. This chain joins TRBV18 and TRBJ2-1, with a tentative D call TRBD2 (6 bases). The CDR3 totals 14 residues. CDR1 and CDR2 from the germline V gene are KGHSH and LQKENI. Trimming removed 10 bases at V and 5 bases at J, with 18 bases between.

The chain links TRBV18 to TRBJ2-2, with a tentative D call TRBD2 (7 bases). Germline CDR1 KGHSH, CDR2 LQKENI. V was trimmed by 1 base and J by 0 bases, leaving 21 bases between them. The CDR3 totals 20 residues. For the CDR3, the DNA is TGTGCCAGCTCACCACAGGGGGGGCTAGCCGAGTTGCCGAACACCGGGGAGCTGTTTTTT. Translated, it gives CASSPQGGLAELPNTGELFF.

The rearrangement uses TRBV11-3 and TRBJ2-5; 7 nucleotides line up with TRBD1. Germline loops: CDR1 SGHNT, CDR2 YENEEA. The CDR3 is made up of 13 amino acids. V was pared by 6 bases and J by 3 bases, with 4 bases of the junction left unmatched. CDR3 sequence: CASSLTGEETQYF. In nucleotides, the CDR3 is TGTGCCAGCAGTCTTACAGGGGAAGAGACCCAGTACTTC.

The chain couples TRBV6-5 to TRBJ2-1, with 9 bases identical to TRBD1. Unmatched junction bases numbered 6, after V lost 7 bases and J lost 2 bases. Per germline, CDR1 MNHEY and CDR2 SVGAGI. CDR3 length equals 15 residues. The CDR3 loop reads CASNPGTGTYNEQFF. The CDR3 nucleotides read TGTGCCAGCAACCCCGGGACAGGGACCTACAATGAGCAGTTCTTC.

The genes are TRBV14 and TRBJ2-7; D is unclear. The V end lost 0 bases, the J end lost 3 bases, and 3 bases lay between the germline ends. Looked up from germline, CDR1 is SGHDN and CDR2 is FVKESK. The CDR3 is made up of 12 amino acids. The DNA for the CDR3 is TGTGCCAGCAGCCAAGACGGCTACGAGCAGTACTTC. Translation gives CASSQDGYEQYF.

The rearrangement joins TRBV6-1 to TRBJ2-5; 14 nucleotides agree with TRBD2. V lost 4 bases, J lost 2 bases, and 3 bases stayed unmatched. The CDR3 runs 16 residues. The germline CDR1 and CDR2 sequences are MNHNS and SASEGT. This CDR3 is CASSVTSGRGQETQYF. For the CDR3, the DNA is TGTGCCAGCAGTGTGACTAGCGGGAGGGGGCAAGAGACCCAGTACTTC.

J is TRBJ2-1 and V is TRBV5-8; a weak D match, TRBD2 (6 bases). Per the germline V gene, CDR1 is SGHTS and CDR2 is YDEGEE. The V and J ends lost 4 bases and 2 bases respectively, with 10 bases between them. CDR3 size: 14 residues. Here the CDR3 reads CASSGGSTYNEQFF. DNA for the CDR3: TGTGCCAGCAGCGGAGGGAGTACCTACAATGAGCAGTTCTTC.

The chain couples TRBV6-5 to TRBJ1-1; D is perhaps TRBD1 (5 bases). CDR3 size: 14 residues. Trimming cost V 6 bases and J 5 bases, with 16 bases left between them. Germline-derived CDR1 and CDR2 are MNHEY and SVGAGI. The CDR3 sequence: CASSFAWGRTEAFF. CDR3 in DNA: TGTGCCAGCAGCTTTGCATGGGGGAGGACTGAAGCTTTCTTT.

This rearrangement joins TRBV7-2 to TRBJ2-3; TRBD2 matches at 12 bases. Trimming cost V 1 base and J 2 bases; bases outside gene matches: 4. This CDR3 region has 17 residues. Germline CDR1 reads SGHTA; CDR2 reads FQGNSA. CDR3 region: CASSLGLAGGATDTQYF. CDR3 coding DNA: TGTGCCAGCAGCTTAGGGCTAGCGGGAGGGGCCACAGATACGCAGTATTTT.

The chain employs TRBV9 and TRBJ1-1, with D uncertain. CDR1 and CDR2 (germline): SGDLS, YYNGEE. The V and J ends lost 0 bases and 0 bases respectively, with 6 bases between them. The CDR3 extends over 14 amino acids. The DNA of the CDR3 is TGTGCCAGCAGCGTAGGAGAGTTGAACACTGAAGCTTTCTTT. Encoded protein: CASSVGELNTEAFF.

The chain couples TRBV15 to TRBJ2-7; no clear D gene. Per the germline V gene, CDR1 is LNHNV and CDR2 is YYDKDF (reference sequence). The germline V and J ends were trimmed by 2 bases and 0 bases, with 8 bases remaining between them. CDR3 length: 14 residues. For the CDR3, the DNA is TGTGCCACCAGCAGAATCAGGAACTCCTACGAGCAGTACTTC. Translated, it gives CATSRIRNSYEQYF.

V is TRBV12-3 or TRBV12-4 and J is TRBJ1-2; TRBD1 matches at 7 bases. This CDR3 is 13 amino acids long. V lost 4 bases to trimming and J lost 7 bases; unmatched junction nucleotides: 6. The CDR3 DNA reads as TGTGCCAGCAGTTCCGGACAGGCCACTGGCTACACCTTC. The encoded protein is CASSSGQATGYTF.

The chain combines TRBV18 with TRBJ2-5, with 7 bases fitting TRBD2. The CDR3 has 13 amino acids. Germline assignment: CDR1 KGHSH and CDR2 LQKENI. V was pared by 4 bases and J by 5 bases, with 4 bases of the junction left unmatched. CDR3 residues: CASSHPREETQYF. The CDR3 coding sequence is TGTGCCAGCTCACATCCGCGGGAGGAGACCCAGTACTTC.

V and J are TRBV7-9 and TRBJ1-6; D perhaps matches TRBD1 (5 bases). Deletions cut 5 bases from V and 6 bases from J, with 14 bases between. CDR3 length equals 15 residues. Germline V gene lookup returns CDR1 SEHNR and CDR2 FQNEAQ (reference sequence). Here the CDR3 reads CASSDTRGFNSPLHF. DNA for the CDR3: TGTGCCAGCAGCGATACGCGGGGGTTTAATTCACCCCTCCACTTT. Filled out from reference TRBV7-9 and TRBJ1-6, the complete variable domain reads DTGVSQNPRHKITKRGQNVTFRCDPISEHNRLYWYRQTLGQGPEFLTYFQNEAQLEKSRLLSDRFSAERPKGSFSTLEIQRTEQGDSAMYLCASSDTRGFNSPLHFGNGTRLTVT.

J is TRBJ2-1 and V is TRBV19; 7 bases map to TRBD1. V gave up 4 bases and J gave up 8 bases; unmatched junction bases: 14. CDR1 is LNHDA, CDR2 SQIVND, per germline (reference sequence). This CDR3 region has 16 residues. The DNA for the CDR3 is TGTGCCAGTAGTACCCGACAGGGAAAAGCTTTCGATGAGCAGTTCTTC. Translating gives CASSTRQGKAFDEQFF. Complete variable domain (other parts from reference TRBV19 and TRBJ2-1): DGGITQSPKYLFRKEGQNVTLSCEQNLNHDAMYWYRQDPGQGLRLIYYSQIVNDFQKGDIAEGYSVSREKKESFPLTVTSAQKNPTAFYLCASSTRQGKAFDEQFFGPGTRLTVL.

The rearrangement uses TRBV27 and TRBJ2-2; D is possibly TRBD2 (5 bases). The ends were cut back, 8 bases at V and 4 bases at J, with 20 bases in the middle. Germline CDR1 reads MNHEY; CDR2 reads SMNVEV (reference sequence). The CDR3 has 16 residues. The CDR3 coding sequence is TGTGCCAGCCGATCAGATGGAGGAACGATCACCGGGGAGCTGTTTTTT. It codes for CASRSDGGTITGELFF.

This chain joins TRBV27 and TRBJ2-2; D is ambiguous. The V end was cut by 5 bases, the J end by 2 bases, with 9 bases between. The CDR3 runs 14 residues. CDR1 is MNHEY and CDR2 is SMNVEV in the germline V gene (reference sequence). In DNA form, the CDR3 reads TGTGCCAGCAGTACAAACCGTAACACCGGGGAGCTGTTTTTT. Its translation: CASSTNRNTGELFF.

CDR3 sequence (DNA): TGTGCCAGCAGATTTAAGGGGGAGACGAACACCGGGGAGCTGTTTTTT. This gives the protein CASRFKGETNTGELFF. The chain employs TRBV9 and TRBJ2-2; tentatively, D is TRBD1 (6 bases). This CDR3 spans 16 amino acids. Germline CDR1 SGDLS, CDR2 YYNGEE. V was clipped by 5 bases and J by 0 bases, with 14 bases between them.

V is TRBV28 and J is TRBJ1-2; D call uncertain. Trimming removed 5 bases at V and 0 bases at J, with 13 bases between. The CDR3 has 15 amino acids. Germline V lookup: CDR1 MDHEN, CDR2 SYDVKM. CDR3: CASSEAGIANYGYTF. The CDR3 DNA reads as TGTGCCAGCAGTGAAGCCGGGATAGCTAACTATGGCTACACCTTC.

This chain uses TRBV27 with TRBJ2-5; no clear D. This CDR3 contains 14 residues. Per germline, CDR1 MNHEY and CDR2 SMNVEV (reference sequence). With 4 bases removed from V and 4 bases from J, the gap between germline ends came to 13 bases. CDR3 bases: TGTGCCAGCAGTTACTCCAATGGCGGAGAGACCCAGTACTTC. This translates into CASSYSNGGETQYF.

The chain joins TRBV5-5 to TRBJ1-2; tentative D call: TRBD1 (6 bases). The germline V gene has CDR1 SGHKS and CDR2 YYEKEE (reference sequence). The CDR3 sequence is 15 residues long. V was trimmed by 3 bases and J by 0 bases, leaving 12 bases between them. CDR3: CASSSGQTANYGYTF. In DNA form, the CDR3 reads TGTGCCAGCAGCTCCGGACAGACTGCTAACTATGGCTACACCTTC. Combining the CDR3 with reference TRBV5-5 and TRBJ1-2 gives the whole variable domain DAGVTQSPTHLIKTRGQQVTLRCSPISGHKSVSWYQQVLGQGPQFIFQYYEKEERGRGNFPDRFSARQFPNYSSELNVNALLLGDSALYLCASSSGQTANYGYTFGSGTRLTVV.

J is TRBJ2-3 and V is TRBV7-5; the table's D gene call, TRBD1, was not cross checked with the DNA. TRBV7-5 constitutes a pseudogene. The CDR3 extends over 12 amino acids. CDR3 amino acids: CAQQGGTDTQYF. In nucleotides, the CDR3 is TGTGCCCAACAGGGTGGGACAGATACGCAGTATTTT.

V gene TRBV28 combines with J gene TRBJ1-4; 7 bases match TRBD1. Germline V lookup: CDR1 MDHEN, CDR2 SYDVKM. V trimming: 6 bases; J trimming: 2 bases; junction bases outside the gene matches: 9. There are 16 residues in the CDR3. CDR3 loop: CASSLTTQGTNEKLFF. The CDR3 DNA reads TGTGCCAGCAGCCTTACCACACAGGGGACTAATGAAAAACTGTTTTTT.

J is TRBJ2-5 and V is TRBV7-9; perhaps TRBD1 as D (5 bases). V lost 2 bases to trimming and J lost 5 bases, with 27 bases between them. Germline V gives CDR1 SEHNR, CDR2 FQNEAQ (reference sequence). The CDR3 consists of 19 residues. DNA of the CDR3: TGTGCCAGCAGCTTAATCGATCGGGCAGGGTGGACGGGCCCGGAGACCCAGTACTTC. Encoded protein: CASSLIDRAGWTGPETQYF.

This clone has a handful of counts. The chain uses TRBV11-2 and TRBJ1-6, with a possible D match to TRBD1 (5 bases). The CDR3 covers 13 residues. V was trimmed by 3 bases and J by 7 bases, leaving 7 bases between them. Germline assignment: CDR1 SGHAT and CDR2 FQNNGV. CDR3 in DNA: TGTGCCAGCAGCTTTCAGGGAAATTCACCCCTCCACTTT. It is translated as CASSFQGNSPLHF.

Only one count was recorded for this clone. This chain uses TRBV7-3 with TRBJ2-5; D is possibly TRBD1 (6 bases). The CDR3 is made up of 17 amino acids. Germline values: CDR1 SGHTA, CDR2 FQGTGA. V dropped 1 base and J dropped 0 bases, with 15 bases sitting between them. The CDR3 bases are TGTGCCAGCAGCTTAAGGGACCGAGGGGGAGACCAAGAGACCCAGTACTTC. Protein: CASSLRDRGGDQETQYF.

This chain uses TRBV4-3 with TRBJ2-7; D ambiguous. This CDR3 spans 16 amino acids. Trimming stripped 5 bases from V and 3 bases from J, with 20 bases between. Germline assignment: CDR1 LGHNA and CDR2 YSLEER. DNA for the CDR3: TGCGCCAGCAGCTATGTAGCCGGGTCGCAGAACTACGAGCAGTACTTC. Translation: CASSYVAGSQNYEQYF.

The chain has TRBV3-1 (or the pseudogene TRBV3-2) and TRBJ1-6; weak D call: TRBD1 (5 bases). The V end lost 0 bases, the J end lost 8 bases, and 11 bases lay between the germline ends. CDR3 length: 15 residues. Germline assignment: CDR1 LGHDT and CDR2 YNNKEL (reference sequence). CDR3 loop: CASSQEIAGYSPLHF. The CDR3 DNA reads as TGTGCCAGCAGCCAAGAAATTGCAGGGTATTCACCCCTCCACTTT.